This T cell receptor (beta chain) stems from a study of T cell responses to AZD1222 COVID-19 vaccine. CDR1 is SGHTA, CDR2 FQGTGA, per germline. The CDR3 runs to 14 residues. The V gene end was trimmed by 5 bases and the J gene end by 5 bases; junction bases not matched to a gene: 6. Repertoires were generated with immunoSEQ multiplex PCR, while TCRdb's copy carries only in-frame clones and drops some. The sample lists about 53,000 clones, 70% to 85% occurring once. The specimen comprised peripheral blood, sampled on day 0 of AZD1222 vaccination. This clonotype was obtained from an adult in good health. The genes are TRBV7-3 and TRBJ2-3; 8 nucleotides agree with TRBD2. CDR3 nucleotides: TGTGCCAGCAGCCCTGGACTAGCAGGAGATACGCAGTATTTT. Its protein product is CASSPGLAGDTQYF.